Listed below are T cell receptor beta chains from one sample, sequenced in a study of response to subunit inactivated influenza vaccine. TCRdb independently ran MiXCR on the RT-PCR reads; one entry per CDR3 protein. The repertoire has approximately 680,000 distinct CDR3 sequences, about 15% of them found once; the top ten carry 11%. The sequenced sample was PBMCs from blood, obtained roughly 12 days after vaccination. The receptors stem from a man aged 50 or older who received an inactivated influenza vaccine. Each CDR3 is given with its conserved first and last residue. Some rows mark clone size as missing; the rest say once, few, many or name a class of expanded clone.

abundance: -
v_gene: TRBV6-5
CDR3aa: CASSYSTGDEYGQYF

abundance: -
v_gene: TRBV12-3/TRBV12-4
CDR3aa: CASSPTGTAGEQYF

abundance: few
v_gene: TRBV7-2
CDR3aa: CASSLKGGGTGELFF

abundance: few
v_gene: TRBV12-3/TRBV12-4
CDR3aa: CASSLTLSSYNEQFF

abundance: -
v_gene: TRBV18
CDR3aa: CASSPPQGGETQYF

abundance: -
v_gene: TRBV4-1
CDR3aa: CASSQVFPSGWSGELFF

abundance: many
v_gene: TRBV12-3/TRBV12-4
CDR3aa: CASSEQGFAEAFF

abundance: -
v_gene: TRBV12-3/TRBV12-4
CDR3aa: CASSFRGSPNSPLHF

abundance: -
v_gene: TRBV29-1
CDR3aa: CSAARTRGYTF

abundance: few
v_gene: TRBV7-2
CDR3aa: CASSLAGIAYEQYF

abundance: -
v_gene: TRBV6-5
CDR3aa: CASSYTILLTGVCYEQYF

abundance: many
v_gene: TRBV6-1
CDR3aa: CASSRPGTVRDTEAFF

abundance: -
v_gene: TRBV10-3
CDR3aa: CAISVRTGSNPDGYTF

abundance: -
v_gene: TRBV19
CDR3aa: CASSWDPAMTQQELDTDGYTF

abundance: few
v_gene: TRBV5-4
CDR3aa: CASSLVPRHLSGELFF

abundance: few
v_gene: TRBV5-1
CDR3aa: CASSLGYGIQTQYF

abundance: few
v_gene: TRBV10-3
CDR3aa: CAISESTGPYEQYF

abundance: -
v_gene: TRBV6-1
CDR3aa: CASSEHRTEAFF

abundance: many
v_gene: TRBV5-1
CDR3aa: CASSFGTDYYEQYF

abundance: -
v_gene: TRBV5-1
CDR3aa: CASSWGQGSNEQYF

abundance: few
v_gene: TRBV5-5
CDR3aa: CASSLDVGDTQYF

abundance: few
v_gene: TRBV5-1
CDR3aa: CASSQTSGRDEQYF

abundance: many
v_gene: TRBV12-3/TRBV12-4
CDR3aa: CASSPSPGELFF

abundance: -
v_gene: TRBV11-2
CDR3aa: CASSLDKSFRGPEAFF

abundance: few
v_gene: TRBV29-1
CDR3aa: CSVATGVTEAFF

abundance: few
v_gene: TRBV24-1
CDR3aa: CATSPWASGGAEDTQYF

abundance: once
v_gene: TRBV5-6
CDR3aa: CASSLARQGASADTQSF

abundance: -
v_gene: TRBV12-3/TRBV12-4
CDR3aa: CASSLARRGPEAFF

abundance: many
v_gene: TRBV27
CDR3aa: CASSFTQRDRQYF

abundance: -
v_gene: TRBV20-1
CDR3aa: CSARAASSNTGELFF

abundance: few
v_gene: TRBV7-8
CDR3aa: CASTGRLGGEQFF

abundance: many
v_gene: TRBV6-5
CDR3aa: CASSFMGLDSETQYF

abundance: once
v_gene: TRBV20-1
CDR3aa: CSARVVGRGGSTDTQYF

abundance: -
v_gene: TRBV20-1
CDR3aa: CSAPGEGPHIYEQYF

abundance: -
v_gene: TRBV5-1
CDR3aa: CASSLSPRTGSFGTQYF

abundance: -
v_gene: TRBV6-1
CDR3aa: CASSRQGHYEQYF

abundance: -
v_gene: TRBV11-2
CDR3aa: CASSLDKGLNTDTQYF

abundance: -
v_gene: TRBV9
CDR3aa: CASSVTLRTGDTDTQYF

abundance: -
v_gene: TRBV11-1
CDR3aa: CASSFIAGGPEAEQFF